This TCR beta chain came from a study of identical twins. Findings of the study overall: Invariant MAIT and iNKT cells may have partly biased zero-insertion analyses. Low generation probability was overrepresented in out-of-frame alpha sequences shared by twins.

Healthy Caucasian donors formed the entire cohort. About this clonotype itself: What it binds is not known.

Looked up from germline, CDR1 is MNHEY and CDR2 is SVGAGI. Unmatched junction bases numbered 8, after V lost 5 bases and J lost 8 bases. The CDR3 is 13 residues long. Template switching introduced a universal primer site, and the cDNA bore unique molecular identifiers. TCRdb reprocessed the 5' RACE reads via MiXCR and lists one record per CDR3 protein. Here the sample spans approximately 1.8 million distinct CDR3 sequences, about 32% being singletons. The TCR comes from a newborn girl in good health. The sample was cord blood. The chain couples TRBV6-5 to TRBJ1-2; 7 nucleotides match TRBD1. For the CDR3, the DNA is TGTGCCAGCAGTCGACAGGGTAACAAAGGCTACACCTTC. It yields the protein CASSRQGNKGYTF.